This T cell receptor (beta chain) stems from a study of shared clonotypes between healthy human individuals. A note on this clone: Its antigen is unidentified.

The CDR3 consists of 13 residues. V was cut by 2 bases and J by 14 bases, with 13 bases left in between. Germline CDR1 MNHNS, CDR2 SASEGT. Overall study findings and caveats: Clonotypes not shared had lower generation probabilities than those common to all four donors. What naive subsets generally showed was a larger estimated richness than memory subsets showed.

For each subset, genomic DNA was distributed in equal portions over several immunoSEQ plates. Sequencing was performed with immunoSEQ multiplex PCR; in TCRdb, only in-frame clones are kept and a portion is missing. The sample lists nearly 2 million clones, roughly 94% seen once, with 1.2% in the top ten. The naive CD8 fraction comprised CD45RO-negative cells positively selected for CCR7 and excluded terminally differentiated effector memory CD45RA+ cells. The source of this sequence is a man younger than 35 in good health. Sequencing was done on a sample of naive CD8+ T cells sorted from blood. V is TRBV6-1 and J is TRBJ1-6; D uncertain. The CDR3 loop reads CASSESPKMALHF. Here the CDR3 DNA reads TGTGCCAGCAGTGAAAGCCCGAAAATGGCCCTCCACTTT.